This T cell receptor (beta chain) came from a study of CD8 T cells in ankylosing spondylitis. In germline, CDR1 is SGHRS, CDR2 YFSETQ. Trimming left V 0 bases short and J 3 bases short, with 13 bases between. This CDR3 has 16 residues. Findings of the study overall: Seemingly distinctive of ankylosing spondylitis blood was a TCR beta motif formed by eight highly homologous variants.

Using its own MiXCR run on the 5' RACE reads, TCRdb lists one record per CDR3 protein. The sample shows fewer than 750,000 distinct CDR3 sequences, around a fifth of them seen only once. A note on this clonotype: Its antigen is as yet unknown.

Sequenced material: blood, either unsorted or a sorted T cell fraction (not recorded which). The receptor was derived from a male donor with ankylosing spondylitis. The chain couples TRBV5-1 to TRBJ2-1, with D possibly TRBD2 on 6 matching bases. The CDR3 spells CASSLVGGVGYNEQFF. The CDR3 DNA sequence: TGCGCCAGCAGCTTGGTCGGGGGAGTGGGCTACAATGAGCAGTTCTTC.